This TCR beta chain is from a study of cytomegalovirus exposure and HLA in healthy donors. Overall study context: As an earlier analysis found, about 200 million T cells yielded about 100 million unique TCR beta sequences. Genetic ancestry analysis placed approximately 78% of the 398 donors that were genotyped in the Caucasian-associated cluster. Study-wide points: Common viral pathogens (according to a later analysis) appeared linked to several of the most significant clusters. When analyzed later, a missense DCLRE1C variant was found to be linked to TCR beta V- and J-gene trimming.

A note on this clone: Antigen unknown.

PCR amplification relied on 60 Vbeta primers (plus 13 Jbeta primers). Produced via immunoSEQ multiplex PCR; TCRdb's table is partial and in-frame only. In total, the table holds approximately 140,000 clones. The sequenced sample was PBMCs. The receptor was isolated from a woman between 18 and 29 years old in good health and CMV-seronegative.

Written as DNA, the CDR3 is TGTGCCAGCAGGGACAGGGAGAACACTGAAGCTTTCTTT. Translating it yields CASRDRENTEAFF. The chain couples TRBV2 to TRBJ1-1; 8 positions match TRBD1. The V gene end was trimmed by 6 bases and the J gene end by 1 base; junction bases not matched to a gene: 1. Germline loops: CDR1 SNHLY, CDR2 FYNNEI. The CDR3 sequence is 13 residues long.